This T cell receptor beta chain comes out of a study of cytomegalovirus exposure and HLA in healthy donors. PCR amplification relied on 60 Vbeta primers (plus 13 Jbeta primers). Assay: immunoSEQ multiplex PCR; the TCRdb copy retains only in-frame clones and omits some. This sample has 150,000 to 200,000 clones, with 70% to 80% found just once. Study-level results: TCR beta chains numbering under 200 were designated cytomegalovirus-associated.

About this clone: What it binds is not known.

Germline CDR1 is LGHNA and CDR2 is YSLEER. This CDR3 has 17 amino acids. J lost 5 bases, V lost 0 bases, and 11 bases had no gene match. The material sequenced was PBMCs. The V and J genes are TRBV4-3 and TRBJ1-2; 8 bases agree with TRBD1. The sequence came from a woman aged 30 to 39 in good health and CMV-seropositive. The CDR3 sequence: CASSQEVLGQESYGYTF. The CDR3 coding sequence is TGCGCCAGCAGCCAAGAAGTACTGGGACAGGAATCATATGGCTACACCTTC.